This T cell receptor (beta chain) came from a study of T cells in Graves' hyperthyroidism and ophthalmopathy. As concerns this clonotype: Being one base from a much bigger clone, this may be a read error.

Uncontrolled infections, other autoimmune diseases, pregnancy or lactation led to exclusion of patients. Trimming stripped 5 bases from V and 12 bases from J, with 14 bases between. The CDR3 spans 12 residues. Per germline, CDR1 SGHAT and CDR2 FQNNGV. What was amplified from RNA transcripts were TCR beta CDR3 regions. A first-round RT-PCR of the TCR CDR3 used the HTBI primer set. TCRdb re-analysed the multiplex PCR reads in MiXCR, keeping a single row per CDR3 protein. Among a few hundred thousand distinct CDR3 sequences listed, roughly 14% were seen once. The specimen was blood. This chain connects TRBV11-2 to TRBJ2-1, with D possibly being TRBD2 (5 bases). This sequence was found in a woman aged 18 to 35 with Graves' hyperthyroidism. The CDR3 reads CASSPIGKPQFF. The CDR3 DNA sequence: TGTGCCAGCAGCCCGATCGGGAAGCCGCAGTTCTTC.